This TCR beta chain originates from a study of cytomegalovirus exposure and HLA in healthy donors. The study's findings and limits: The study labeled about 160 TCR beta chains cytomegalovirus-associated.

Comments on this clone: Its specificity is unknown.

The protocol was immunoSEQ multiplex PCR, while the TCRdb copy is restricted to in-frame clones and leaves out a portion. The data show 250,000 to 400,000 clones, around 90% seen once. The CDR3 totals 15 residues. The V and J ends lost 5 bases and 5 bases, in that order; junction bases with no gene match: 8. Germline CDR1 is MNHEY and CDR2 is SMNVEV (reference sequence). Material: PBMCs. V and J are TRBV27 and TRBJ2-1; 8 bases are shared with TRBD2. This clonotype originated in a man aged 25 to 40 in good health and CMV-seronegative. Here the CDR3 reads CASSLSGGINNEQFF. In nucleotides, the CDR3 is TGTGCCAGCAGTCTCTCGGGGGGGATCAACAATGAGCAGTTCTTC.